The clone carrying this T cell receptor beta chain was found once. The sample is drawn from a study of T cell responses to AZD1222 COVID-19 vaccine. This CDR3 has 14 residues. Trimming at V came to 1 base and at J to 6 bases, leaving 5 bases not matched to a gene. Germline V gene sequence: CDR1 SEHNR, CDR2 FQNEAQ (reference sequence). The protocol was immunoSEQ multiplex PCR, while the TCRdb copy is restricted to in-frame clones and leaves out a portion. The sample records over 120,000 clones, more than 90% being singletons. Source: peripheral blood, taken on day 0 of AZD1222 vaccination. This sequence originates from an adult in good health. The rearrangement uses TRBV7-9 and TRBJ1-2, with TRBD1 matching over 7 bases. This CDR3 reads CASSLETGWHGYTF. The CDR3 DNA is TGTGCCAGCAGCTTAGAGACAGGGTGGCATGGCTACACCTTC.